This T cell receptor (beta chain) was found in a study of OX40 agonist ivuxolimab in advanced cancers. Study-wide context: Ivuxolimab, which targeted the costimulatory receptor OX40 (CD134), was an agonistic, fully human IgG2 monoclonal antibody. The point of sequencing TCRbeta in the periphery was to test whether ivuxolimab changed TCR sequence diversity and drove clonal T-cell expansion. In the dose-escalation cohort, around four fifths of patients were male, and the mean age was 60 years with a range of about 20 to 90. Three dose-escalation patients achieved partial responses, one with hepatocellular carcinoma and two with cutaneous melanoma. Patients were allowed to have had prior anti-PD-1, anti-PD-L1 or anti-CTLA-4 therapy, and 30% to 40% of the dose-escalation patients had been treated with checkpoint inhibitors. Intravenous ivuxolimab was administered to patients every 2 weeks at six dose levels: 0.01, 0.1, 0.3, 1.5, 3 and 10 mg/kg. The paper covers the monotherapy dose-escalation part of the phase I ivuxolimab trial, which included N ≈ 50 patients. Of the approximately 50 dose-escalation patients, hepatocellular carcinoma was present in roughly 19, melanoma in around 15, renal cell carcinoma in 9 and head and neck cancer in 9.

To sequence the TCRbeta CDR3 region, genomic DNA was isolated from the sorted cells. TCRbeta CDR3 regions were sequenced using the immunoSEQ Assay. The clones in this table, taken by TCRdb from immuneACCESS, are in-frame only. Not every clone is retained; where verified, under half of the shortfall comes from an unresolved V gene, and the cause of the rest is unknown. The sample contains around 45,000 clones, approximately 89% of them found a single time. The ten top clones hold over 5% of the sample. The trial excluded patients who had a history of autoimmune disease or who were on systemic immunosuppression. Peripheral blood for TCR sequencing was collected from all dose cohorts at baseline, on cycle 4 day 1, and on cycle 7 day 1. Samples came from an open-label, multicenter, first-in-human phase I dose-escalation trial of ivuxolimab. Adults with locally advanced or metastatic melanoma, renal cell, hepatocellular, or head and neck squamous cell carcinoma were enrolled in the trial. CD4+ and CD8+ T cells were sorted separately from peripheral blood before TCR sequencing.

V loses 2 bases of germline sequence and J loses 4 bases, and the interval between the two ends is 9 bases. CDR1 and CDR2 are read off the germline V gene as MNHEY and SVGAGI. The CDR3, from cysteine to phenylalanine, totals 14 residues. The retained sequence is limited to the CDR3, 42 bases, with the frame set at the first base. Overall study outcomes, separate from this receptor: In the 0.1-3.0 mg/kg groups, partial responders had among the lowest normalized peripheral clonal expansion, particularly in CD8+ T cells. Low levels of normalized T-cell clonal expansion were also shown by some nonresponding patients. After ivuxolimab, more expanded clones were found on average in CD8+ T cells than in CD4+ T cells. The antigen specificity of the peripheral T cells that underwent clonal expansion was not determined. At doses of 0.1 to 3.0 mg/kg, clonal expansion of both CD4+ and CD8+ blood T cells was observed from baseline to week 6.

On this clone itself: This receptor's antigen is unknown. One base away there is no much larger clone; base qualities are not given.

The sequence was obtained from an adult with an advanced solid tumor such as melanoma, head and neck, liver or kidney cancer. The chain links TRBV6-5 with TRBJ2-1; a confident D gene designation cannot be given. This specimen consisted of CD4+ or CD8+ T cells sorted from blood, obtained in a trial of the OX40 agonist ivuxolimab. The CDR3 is CASSYQMSYNEQFF. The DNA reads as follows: TGTGCCAGCAGTTACCAAATGTCTTACAATGAGCAGTTCTTC.